This TCR beta chain was captured by sequencing in a study of T cell responses to AZD1222 COVID-19 vaccine. Clones were sequenced by immunoSEQ multiplex PCR, and TCRdb holds only the in-frame ones, with some missing. The sample holds 66,000 or so clones; around 79% are singletons and the top ten take approximately 23%. This clone showed up just a few times. The germline V gene encodes CDR1 LNHDA and CDR2 SQIVND (reference sequence). The CDR3 consists of 17 residues. The V end lost 3 bases, the J end lost 2 bases, and 17 bases lay between the germline ends. The V gene is TRBV19, the J gene TRBJ2-1; possible D gene TRBD2, 5 bases. The sequence derives from an adult in good health. Sample: peripheral blood, taken on day 0 of MenACWY control vaccination. The CDR3 sequence: CASSMRRGRETYNEQFF. The CDR3 DNA follows: TGTGCCAGTAGTATGAGGAGAGGGAGAGAGACCTACAATGAGCAGTTCTTC. Together with reference TRBV19 and TRBJ2-1, the CDR3 gives the full variable domain: DGGITQSPKYLFRKEGQNVTLSCEQNLNHDAMYWYRQDPGQGLRLIYYSQIVNDFQKGDIAEGYSVSREKKESFPLTVTSAQKNPTAFYLCASSMRRGRETYNEQFFGPGTRLTVL.